Included here is one T cell receptor beta chain sequence, with context. Its antigen is unknown. The data originate from a study of beta chain features in type 1 diabetes. The CDR3 length is 13 residues. V was pared by 2 bases and J by 6 bases, with 11 bases between. CDR1 PRHDT and CDR2 FYEKMQ come from the germline V gene (reference sequence). Expressed TCRB transcripts were sequenced because the isolated RNA had all been reverse transcribed beforehand. Some clones are missing from TCRdb's copy, which holds only in-frame ones; the method was immunoSEQ multiplex PCR. The sample consists of hundreds of thousands of clones, roughly 12% of them appearing once. Study-wide findings and caveats: There was a moderate but significant shortening of TCRB CDR3s in all four CD4+ subsets of Type 1 diabetes patients.

The sequence was obtained from a man between 18 and 35 years old with type 1 diabetes. Sequencing used naive CD4+ T cells from blood. This sequence joins TRBV13 and TRBJ2-7; D not certain. As DNA, the CDR3 is TGTGCCAGCAGCTTATCCACCCTGGGCGAGCAGTACTTC. Translating gives CASSLSTLGEQYF.